A single sample is the source of the 20 T cell receptor beta chains below, sequenced in a study of blood T cell repertoires in COVID-19 (dated by TCRdb to between 2020 and 2021). Receptors were amplified or captured by the immunoSEQ multiplex PCR assay. In its TCRdb copy, this immuneACCESS table keeps in-frame sequences only and misses some clones. Where compared with another copy, unresolved V genes explain less than half of these, and the others have no known cause. Here the sample has over 300,000 clones; roughly 90% occur a single time. The biggest ten clones account for 0.95% to 1% of the sample. Sequencing used PBMCs or T cells enriched from blood (not recorded which). All receptors come from a woman aged 25 to 45 with acute COVID-19.

There are a few counts of this clone. The chain employs TRBV20-1 and TRBJ1-5; 7 nucleotides line up with TRBD1. Germline CDR1 reads DFQATT; CDR2 reads SNEGSKA (reference sequence). V shed 3 bases and J 3 bases; nucleotides not matched to a gene: 2. The CDR3 length is 13 residues. The chain's CDR3 is CSASGQANQPQHF. CDR3 coding DNA: TGCAGTGCTAGTGGACAGGCCAATCAGCCCCAGCATTTT.

The J gene is TRBJ1-3, the V gene TRBV3-1 (or the pseudogene TRBV3-2); D unclear. Trimming removed 5 bases from V and 3 bases from J, with 11 bases in between. The V gene's germline CDR1 is LGHDT and CDR2 YNNKEL (reference sequence). The CDR3 runs 14 residues. The DNA for the CDR3 is TGTGCCAGCAGCGTAGAAATTCTTGGAAACACCATATATTTT. Encoded protein: CASSVEILGNTIYF.

Concerning this clone: Germline and junction disagree at one end, which may indicate a read error. This rearrangement joins TRBV6-5 to TRBJ1-1; weak D call: TRBD1 (5 bases). This CDR3 contains 15 residues. Germline CDR1 reads MNHEY; CDR2 reads SVGAGI. CDR3 sequence reads: CASSDSPGQNTEAFF. The CDR3 coding sequence is TGTGCCAGCAGTGACTCTCCCGGACAGAACACTGAAGCTTTCTTT.

The chain couples TRBV4-1 to TRBJ1-4; tentatively, D is TRBD1 (5 bases). Looked up from germline, CDR1 is MGHRA and CDR2 is YSYEKL. Trimming pared 6 bases from V and 5 bases from J, leaving 16 bases between. CDR3 length equals 15 residues. The CDR3 bases are TGCGCCAGCAGTCGGGCAGGGTTGGAGAATGAAAAACTGTTTTTT. Translating gives CASSRAGLENEKLFF.

The chain employs TRBV3-1 (or the pseudogene TRBV3-2) and TRBJ2-7, with a possible D match to TRBD1 (6 bases). Germline CDR1 LGHDT, CDR2 YNNKEL (reference sequence). Trimming removed 3 bases from V and 6 bases from J, with 9 bases in between. CDR3 length equals 12 residues. CDR3 DNA: TGTGCCAGCAGCCATGGGACATCCGAGCAGTACTTC. Its translation is CASSHGTSEQYF.

The V and J genes are TRBV2 and TRBJ1-4; D not certain. This CDR3 spans 13 amino acids. Trimming removed 10 bases from V and 5 bases from J, with 14 bases in between. CDR1 and CDR2 (germline): SNHLY, FYNNEI. The CDR3 DNA follows: TGTGCCACCCAAGGAGGGTCAAATGAAAAACTGTTTTTT. It translates to CATQGGSNEKLFF. The whole variable domain, remainder taken from reference TRBV2 and TRBJ1-4, is EPEVTQTPSHQVTQMGQEVILRCVPISNHLYFYWYRQILGQKVEFLVSFYNNEISEKSEIFDDQFSVERPDGSNFTLKIRSTKLEDSAMYFCATQGGSNEKLFFGSGTQLSVL.

This chain connects TRBV9 to TRBJ1-1; 9 bases agree with TRBD1. V gave up 0 bases and J gave up 8 bases; unmatched junction bases: 8. Per germline, CDR1 SGDLS and CDR2 YYNGEE. This CDR3 is built from 15 residues. CDR3 region: CASSVATGQGQEAFF. CDR3 coding DNA: TGTGCCAGCAGCGTAGCTACGGGACAGGGCCAGGAAGCTTTCTTT.

The chain employs TRBV24-1 and TRBJ2-2; D is possibly TRBD1 (5 bases). The germline CDR1 and CDR2 sequences are KGHDR and SFDVKD. With 3 bases removed from V and 0 bases from J, the gap between germline ends came to 10 bases. The CDR3 has 16 residues. CDR3 sequence (DNA): TGTGCCACCAGTGATCAGGGATGGGCGAACACCGGGGAGCTGTTTTTT. This gives the protein CATSDQGWANTGELFF.

The CDR3 nucleotides read TGTGCCAGCAGCCAGCCAATGAGGAAAGATACGCAGTATTTT. Residues: CASSQPMRKDTQYF. This rearrangement joins TRBV7-3 to TRBJ2-3; D is unclear. The V and J ends lost 5 bases and 5 bases respectively, with 14 bases between them. Germline lookup yields CDR1 SGHTA and CDR2 FQGTGA. This CDR3 is built from 14 residues. The full variable domain, completed using reference TRBV7-3 and TRBJ2-3, is GAGVSQTPSNKVTEKGKYVELRCDPISGHTALYWYRQSLGQGPEFLIYFQGTGAADDSGLPNDRFFAVRPEGSVSTLKIQRTERGDSAVYLCASSQPMRKDTQYFGPGTRLTVL.

This chain connects TRBV7-2 to TRBJ2-3; tentative D call: TRBD2 (6 bases). The CDR3 is made up of 15 amino acids. The V end lost 1 base, the J end lost 2 bases, and 10 bases lay between the germline ends. Germline V gene lookup returns CDR1 SGHTA and CDR2 FQGNSA. The CDR3 reads CASSLVAETTDTQYF. The DNA for the CDR3 is TGTGCCAGCAGCTTAGTAGCGGAGACCACAGATACGCAGTATTTT.

The CDR3 nucleotides are TGTGCCAGCAGTACGATGGGCTACAATAATGAGCAGTTCTTC. It encodes CASSTMGYNNEQFF. The rearrangement uses TRBV27 and TRBJ2-1, with unresolved D. The CDR3 consists of 14 residues. The ends were cut back, 5 bases at V and 7 bases at J, with 15 bases in the middle. Germline-derived CDR1 and CDR2 are MNHEY and SMNVEV (reference sequence).

The V and J genes are TRBV29-1 and TRBJ2-7; TRBD1 aligns across 8 bases. The ends lost 4 bases at V and 5 bases at J; junction bases unmatched: 7. The CDR3 contains 13 residues. Germline CDR1 is SQVTM and CDR2 is ANQGSEA. The DNA of the CDR3 is TGCAGCGTTGGGGGCCAGGGGGCAAACGAGCAGTACTTC. Translating it yields CSVGGQGANEQYF.

The CDR3 bases are TGCAGCGTTGGCGGGCCGGGGCAGCCCCAGCATTTT. Amino acid sequence: CSVGGPGQPQHF. V gene TRBV29-1 combines with J gene TRBJ1-5, with D unresolved. The CDR3 loop spans 12 amino acids. Trimming took off 4 bases at V and 7 bases at J, with 11 bases between the two ends. Germline-derived CDR1 and CDR2 are SQVTM and ANQGSEA.

The J gene is TRBJ1-1, the V gene TRBV6-5; D is uncertain. CDR1 is MNHEY and CDR2 is SVGAGI in the germline V gene. The CDR3 consists of 15 residues. Trimming took 2 bases from V and 7 from J, leaving 17 bases between them. The CDR3 reads CASSYLPGETLEAFF. The CDR3 coding sequence is TGTGCCAGCAGTTACCTTCCCGGGGAAACACTTGAAGCTTTCTTT.

Only a few counts were recorded for this clone. The V call is TRBV4-1, the J call TRBJ1-2, with 10 bases identical to TRBD1. Germline V gene sequence: CDR1 MGHRA, CDR2 YSYEKL. With 1 base clipped from V and 4 bases from J, the junction kept 3 bases outside the gene matches. The CDR3 consists of 15 residues. Written as DNA, the CDR3 is TGCGCCAGCAGCCAAGCCGGGACAGGGGTCTATGGCTACACCTTC. This encodes CASSQAGTGVYGYTF.

The V call is TRBV7-8, the J call TRBJ1-3; 7 nucleotides match TRBD1. With 4 bases clipped from V and 0 bases from J, the junction kept 3 bases outside the gene matches. The CDR3 totals 15 residues. The V gene's germline CDR1 is SGHVS and CDR2 FQNEAQ. The CDR3 spells CASSSGDSSGNTIYF. In DNA form, the CDR3 reads TGTGCCAGCAGCTCAGGGGACAGCTCTGGAAACACCATATATTTT.

This chain uses TRBV18 with TRBJ2-1; possibly TRBD2 for D (7 bases). V shed 6 bases and J shed 7 bases, with 22 bases lying between them. The CDR3 is 16 amino acids. Germline CDR1 KGHSH, CDR2 LQKENI. CDR3 in amino acids: CASSSGLGRGGNEQFF. The CDR3 DNA sequence: TGTGCCAGCTCGTCCGGACTAGGACGAGGGGGAAATGAGCAGTTCTTC.

A word on this clone: At the DNA level, this CDR3 is encoded by other sequences in the same sample as well. The rearrangement joins TRBV10-3 to TRBJ2-3, with D possibly matching TRBD2 (6 bases). This CDR3 spans 12 amino acids. Germline CDR1 and CDR2: ENHRY and SYGVKD. Trimming cost V 8 bases and J 0 bases, with 6 bases left between them. The CDR3 is CAIAGSTDTQYF. CDR3 DNA sequence: TGTGCCATCGCGGGGAGCACAGATACGCAGTATTTT.

The gene calls are TRBV5-1 and TRBJ1-2; maybe TRBD1 (6 bases). V lost 3 bases, J lost 7 bases, and 19 bases lay in between. Germline assignment: CDR1 SGHRS and CDR2 YFSETQ. The CDR3 has 15 residues. The chain's CDR3 is CASSSVYGQGTGYTF. The CDR3 nucleotides are TGCGCCAGCAGCTCCGTATATGGGCAGGGGACTGGCTACACCTTC. The full variable domain, completed using reference TRBV5-1 and TRBJ1-2, is KAGVTQTPRYLIKTRGQQVTLSCSPISGHRSVSWYQQTPGQGLQFLFEYFSETQRNKGNFPGRFSGRQFSNSRSEMNVSTLELGDSALYLCASSSVYGQGTGYTFGSGTRLTVV.

V and J are TRBV11-2 and TRBJ1-1; D is perhaps TRBD1 (5 bases). The germline V gene encodes CDR1 SGHAT and CDR2 FQNNGV. Trimming removed 2 bases from V and 3 bases from J, with 10 bases in between. The CDR3 length is 14 residues. The CDR3 loop reads CASSLRQGYTEAFF. The CDR3, as DNA: TGTGCCAGCAGCTTAAGGCAGGGATACACTGAAGCTTTCTTT.